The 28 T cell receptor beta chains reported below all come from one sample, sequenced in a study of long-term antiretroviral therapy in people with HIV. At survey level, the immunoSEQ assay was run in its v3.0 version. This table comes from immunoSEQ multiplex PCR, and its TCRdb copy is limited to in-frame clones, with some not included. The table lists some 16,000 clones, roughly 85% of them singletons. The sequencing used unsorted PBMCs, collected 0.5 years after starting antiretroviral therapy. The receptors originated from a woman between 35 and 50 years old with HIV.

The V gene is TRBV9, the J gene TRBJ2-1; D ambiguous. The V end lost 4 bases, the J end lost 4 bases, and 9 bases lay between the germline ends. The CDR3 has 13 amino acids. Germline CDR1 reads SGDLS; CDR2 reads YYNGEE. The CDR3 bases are TGTGCCAGCAGCTCCGACTCTTACAATGAGCAGTTCTTC. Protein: CASSSDSYNEQFF.

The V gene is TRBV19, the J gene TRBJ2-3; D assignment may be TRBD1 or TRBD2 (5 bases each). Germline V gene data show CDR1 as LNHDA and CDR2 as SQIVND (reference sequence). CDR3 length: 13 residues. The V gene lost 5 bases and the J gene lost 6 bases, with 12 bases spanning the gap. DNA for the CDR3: TGTGCCAGTAGTGTCCAGGGAGTGGATACGCAGTATTTT. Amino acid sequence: CASSVQGVDTQYF.

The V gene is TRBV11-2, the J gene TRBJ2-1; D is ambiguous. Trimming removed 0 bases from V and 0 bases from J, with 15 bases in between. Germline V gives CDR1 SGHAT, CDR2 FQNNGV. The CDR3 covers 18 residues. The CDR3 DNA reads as TGTGCCAGCAGCTTAGAGTACGGGCTCCCTGACTCCTACAATGAGCAGTTCTTC. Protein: CASSLEYGLPDSYNEQFF.

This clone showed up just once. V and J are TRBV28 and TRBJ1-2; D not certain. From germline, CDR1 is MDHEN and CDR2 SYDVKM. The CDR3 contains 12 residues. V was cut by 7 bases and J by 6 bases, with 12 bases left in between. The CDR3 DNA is TGTGCCAGCAATACGGGGTCCCATGGCTACACCTTC. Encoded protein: CASNTGSHGYTF.

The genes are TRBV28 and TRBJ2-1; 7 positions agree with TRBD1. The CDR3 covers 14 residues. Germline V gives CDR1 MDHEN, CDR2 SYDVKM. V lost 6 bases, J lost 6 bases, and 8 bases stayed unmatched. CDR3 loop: CASRPQGSPNEQFF. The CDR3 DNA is TGTGCCAGCAGGCCACAGGGGTCCCCCAATGAGCAGTTCTTC.

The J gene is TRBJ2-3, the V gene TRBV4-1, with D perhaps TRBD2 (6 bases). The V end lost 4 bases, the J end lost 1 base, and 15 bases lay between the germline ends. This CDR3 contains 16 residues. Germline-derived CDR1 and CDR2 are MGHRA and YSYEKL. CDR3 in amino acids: CASSLGNSGGTDTQYF. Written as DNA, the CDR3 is TGCGCCAGCAGCCTGGGAAATAGCGGCGGCACAGATACGCAGTATTTT.

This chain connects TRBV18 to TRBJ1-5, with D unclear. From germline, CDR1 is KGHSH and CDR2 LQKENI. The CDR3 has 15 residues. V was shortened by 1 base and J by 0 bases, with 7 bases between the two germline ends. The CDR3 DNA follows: TGTGCCAGCTCACCACAGGGATATAGCAATCAGCCCCAGCATTTT. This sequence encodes CASSPQGYSNQPQHF.

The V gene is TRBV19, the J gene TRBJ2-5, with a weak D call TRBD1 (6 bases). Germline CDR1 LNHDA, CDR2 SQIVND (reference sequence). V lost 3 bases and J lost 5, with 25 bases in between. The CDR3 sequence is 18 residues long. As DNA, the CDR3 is TGTGCCAGTAGTATGGGGGCAGTGTCGCTAAGCGGCACGGAGACCCAGTACTTC. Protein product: CASSMGAVSLSGTETQYF.

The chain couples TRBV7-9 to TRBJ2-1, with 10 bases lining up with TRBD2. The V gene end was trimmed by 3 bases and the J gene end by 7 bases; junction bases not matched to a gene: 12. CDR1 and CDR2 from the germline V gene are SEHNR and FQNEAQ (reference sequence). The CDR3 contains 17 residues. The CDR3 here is CASSFNNLAGERNEQFF. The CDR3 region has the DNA TGTGCCAGCAGCTTTAATAATCTAGCGGGAGAGAGAAATGAGCAGTTCTTC.

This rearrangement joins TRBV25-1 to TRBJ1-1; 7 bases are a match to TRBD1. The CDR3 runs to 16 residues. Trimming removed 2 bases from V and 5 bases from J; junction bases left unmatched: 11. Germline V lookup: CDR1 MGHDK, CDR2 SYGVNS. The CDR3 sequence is CASSETLDRVGTEAFF. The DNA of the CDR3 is TGTGCCAGCAGTGAAACTCTTGACAGGGTGGGGACTGAAGCTTTCTTT.

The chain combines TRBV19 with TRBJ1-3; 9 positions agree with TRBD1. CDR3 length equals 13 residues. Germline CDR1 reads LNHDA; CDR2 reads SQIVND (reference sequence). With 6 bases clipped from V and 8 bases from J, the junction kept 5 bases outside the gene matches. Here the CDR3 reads CASSKDRGDTIYF. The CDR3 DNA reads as TGTGCCAGTAGCAAGGACAGGGGTGACACCATATATTTT.

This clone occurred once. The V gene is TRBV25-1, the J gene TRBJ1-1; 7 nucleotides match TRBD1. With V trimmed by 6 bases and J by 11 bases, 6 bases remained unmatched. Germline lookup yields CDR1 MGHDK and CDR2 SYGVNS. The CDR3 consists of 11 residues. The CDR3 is CASSKSGGAFF. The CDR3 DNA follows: TGTGCCAGCAGCAAGTCAGGGGGGGCTTTCTTT.

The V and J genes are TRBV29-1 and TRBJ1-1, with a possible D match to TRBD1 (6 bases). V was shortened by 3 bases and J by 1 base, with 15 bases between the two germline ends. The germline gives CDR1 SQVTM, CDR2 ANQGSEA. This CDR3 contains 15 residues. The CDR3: CSVDHPQGWNTEAFF. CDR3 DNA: TGCAGCGTTGACCACCCACAGGGATGGAACACTGAAGCTTTCTTT.

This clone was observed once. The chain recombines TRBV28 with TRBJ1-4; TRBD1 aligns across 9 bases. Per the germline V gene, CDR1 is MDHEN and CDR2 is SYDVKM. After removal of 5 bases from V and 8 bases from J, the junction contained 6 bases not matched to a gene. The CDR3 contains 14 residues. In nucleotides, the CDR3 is TGTGCCAGCAGTATACAGGGGGCGCGCGAAAAACTGTTTTTT. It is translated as CASSIQGAREKLFF.

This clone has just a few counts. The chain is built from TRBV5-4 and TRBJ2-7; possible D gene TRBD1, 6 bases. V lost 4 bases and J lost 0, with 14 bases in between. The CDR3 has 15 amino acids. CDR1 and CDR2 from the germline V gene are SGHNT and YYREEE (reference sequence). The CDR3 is CASSTRDTSSYEQYF. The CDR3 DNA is TGTGCCAGCAGCACCCGGGACACTAGCTCCTACGAGCAGTACTTC.

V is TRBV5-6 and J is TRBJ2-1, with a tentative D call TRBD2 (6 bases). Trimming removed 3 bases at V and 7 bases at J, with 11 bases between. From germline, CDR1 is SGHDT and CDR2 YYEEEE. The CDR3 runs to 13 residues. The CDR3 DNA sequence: TGTGCCAGCAGCTCCCCGGGGAGGAATGAGCAGTTCTTC. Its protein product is CASSSPGRNEQFF.

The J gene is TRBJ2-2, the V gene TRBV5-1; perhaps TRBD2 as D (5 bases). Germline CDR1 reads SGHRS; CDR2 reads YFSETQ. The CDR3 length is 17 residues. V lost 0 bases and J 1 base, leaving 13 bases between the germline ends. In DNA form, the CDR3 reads TGCGCCAGCAGCTTGGCCATAGACTACCAGAACACCGGGGAGCTGTTTTTT. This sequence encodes CASSLAIDYQNTGELFF.

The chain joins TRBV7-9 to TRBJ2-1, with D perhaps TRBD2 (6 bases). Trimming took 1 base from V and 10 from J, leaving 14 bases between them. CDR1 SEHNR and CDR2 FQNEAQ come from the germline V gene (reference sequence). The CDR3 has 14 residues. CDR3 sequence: CASSLGGREREQFF. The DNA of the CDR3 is TGTGCCAGCAGCTTAGGGGGACGGGAGCGGGAGCAGTTCTTC.

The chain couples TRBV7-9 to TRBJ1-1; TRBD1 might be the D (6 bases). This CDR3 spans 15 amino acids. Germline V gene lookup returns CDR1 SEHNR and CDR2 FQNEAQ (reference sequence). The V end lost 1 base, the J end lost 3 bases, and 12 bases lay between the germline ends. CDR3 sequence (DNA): TGTGCCAGCAGCTTAGAATCGGGGGCCTACACTGAAGCTTTCTTT. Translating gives CASSLESGAYTEAFF.

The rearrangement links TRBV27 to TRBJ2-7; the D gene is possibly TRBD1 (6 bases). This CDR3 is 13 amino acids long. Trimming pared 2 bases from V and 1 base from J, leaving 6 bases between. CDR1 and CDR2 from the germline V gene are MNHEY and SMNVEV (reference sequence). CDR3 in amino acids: CASSLQGSYEQYF. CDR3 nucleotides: TGTGCCAGCAGTTTACAGGGGTCCTACGAGCAGTACTTC.

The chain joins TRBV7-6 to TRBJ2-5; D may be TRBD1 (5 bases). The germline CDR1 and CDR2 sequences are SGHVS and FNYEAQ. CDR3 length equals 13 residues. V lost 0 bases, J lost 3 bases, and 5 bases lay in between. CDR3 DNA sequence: TGTGCCAGCAGCTTAGCCAGGGAAGAGACCCAGTACTTC. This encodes CASSLAREETQYF.

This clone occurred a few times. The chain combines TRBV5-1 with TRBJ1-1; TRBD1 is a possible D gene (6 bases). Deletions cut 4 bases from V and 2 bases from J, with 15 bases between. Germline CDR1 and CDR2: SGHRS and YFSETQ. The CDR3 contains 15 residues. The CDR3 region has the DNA TGCGCCAGCAGCGGCGGGACACGGGCAAACACTGAAGCTTTCTTT. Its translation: CASSGGTRANTEAFF.

CDR3 nucleotide sequence: TGTGCCAGCAGTGACCAGCCCCGAGAGACCCAGTACTTC. This sequence encodes CASSDQPRETQYF. J is TRBJ2-5 and V is TRBV6-1; D uncertain. The CDR3 runs 13 residues. The germline CDR1 and CDR2 sequences are MNHNS and SASEGT. V lost 3 bases and J lost 4, with 9 bases in between.

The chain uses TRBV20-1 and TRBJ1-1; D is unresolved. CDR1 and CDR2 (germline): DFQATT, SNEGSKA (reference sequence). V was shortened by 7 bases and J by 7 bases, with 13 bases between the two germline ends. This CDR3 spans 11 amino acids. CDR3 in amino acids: CSVPGRVEAFF. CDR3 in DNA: TGCAGTGTTCCCGGACGGGTTGAAGCTTTCTTT.

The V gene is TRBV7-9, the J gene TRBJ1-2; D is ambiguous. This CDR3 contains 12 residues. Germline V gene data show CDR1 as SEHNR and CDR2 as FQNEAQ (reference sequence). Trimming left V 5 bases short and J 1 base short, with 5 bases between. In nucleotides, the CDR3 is TGTGCCAGCAGCCCGGATAACTATGGCTACACCTTC. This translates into CASSPDNYGYTF.

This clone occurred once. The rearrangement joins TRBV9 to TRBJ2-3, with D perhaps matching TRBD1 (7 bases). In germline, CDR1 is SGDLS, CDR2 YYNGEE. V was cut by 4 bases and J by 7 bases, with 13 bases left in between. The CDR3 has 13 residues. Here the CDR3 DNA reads TGTGCCAGCAGCCATCAGGGGGGAAATACGCAGTATTTT. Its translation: CASSHQGGNTQYF.

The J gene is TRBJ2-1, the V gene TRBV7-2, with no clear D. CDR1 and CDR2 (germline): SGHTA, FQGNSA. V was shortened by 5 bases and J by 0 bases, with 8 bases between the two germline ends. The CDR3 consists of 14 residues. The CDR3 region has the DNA TGTGCCAGCAGCCTTCAGCGCTCCTACAATGAGCAGTTCTTC. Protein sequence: CASSLQRSYNEQFF.

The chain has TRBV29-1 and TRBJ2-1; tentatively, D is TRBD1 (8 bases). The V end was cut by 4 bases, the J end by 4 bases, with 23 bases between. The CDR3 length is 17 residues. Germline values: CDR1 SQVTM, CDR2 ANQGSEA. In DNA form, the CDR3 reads TGCAGCGTTGGGGGGGGGAGACAGGGGATGCAATACAATGAGCAGTTCTTC. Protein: CSVGGGRQGMQYNEQFF.